The 22 T cell receptor beta chains below come from one sample, sequenced in a study of PD-1 blockade in classical Hodgkin lymphoma. All trial patients relapsed after autologous stem cell transplantation. Here immunoSEQ multiplex PCR was the method, and the copy in TCRdb shows in-frame clones only, minus some. The profile shows about 97,000 clones, approximately 80% of them singletons. The specimen was peripheral blood mononuclear cells (PBMCs), collected at baseline. The receptor set was obtained from a human donor with classical Hodgkin lymphoma.

The V and J genes are TRBV5-4 and TRBJ2-1; TRBD2 might be the D (5 bases). The CDR3 runs 17 residues. The germline V and J ends were trimmed by 0 bases and 5 bases, with 18 bases remaining between them. Germline V lookup: CDR1 SGHNT, CDR2 YYREEE (reference sequence). CDR3 bases: TGTGCCAGCAGCTTGGTTCTCTCTAGCCTCGGTAACAATGAGCAGTTCTTC. Amino acids: CASSLVLSSLGNNEQFF.

This clone was counted a single time. The gene calls are TRBV19 and TRBJ1-1, with 7 bases fitting TRBD1. The CDR3 is made up of 16 amino acids. V gave up 3 bases and J gave up 1 base; unmatched junction bases: 8. Germline CDR1 LNHDA, CDR2 SQIVND (reference sequence). The CDR3 loop is CASSMDTGARNTEAFF. DNA of the CDR3: TGTGCCAGTAGTATGGATACAGGGGCCAGGAACACTGAAGCTTTCTTT.

This clone has just one count. The genes are TRBV6-5 and TRBJ2-1; TRBD2 matches at 10 bases. Trimming took 5 bases from V and 9 from J; bases not matched to a gene: 10. Germline CDR1 MNHEY, CDR2 SVGAGI. This CDR3 is built from 15 residues. CDR3 sequence reads: CASSNIAGGGGEQFF. The CDR3 DNA reads TGTGCCAGCAGTAATATAGCGGGAGGAGGCGGTGAGCAGTTCTTC.

There are a few counts of this clone. As DNA, the CDR3 is TGTGCCACCACCCCGATTAACGGCTACAATGAGCAGTTCTTC. Its translation is CATTPINGYNEQFF. The rearrangement links TRBV6-1 to TRBJ2-1, with no clear D. V lost 10 bases, J lost 3 bases, and 16 bases lay in between. The CDR3 consists of 14 residues. Germline assignment: CDR1 MNHNS and CDR2 SASEGT.

This chain uses TRBV29-1 with TRBJ1-5, with D possibly TRBD1 on 6 matching bases. The length of the CDR3 is 12 residues. The germline V gene encodes CDR1 SQVTM and CDR2 ANQGSEA. Trimming took off 4 bases at V and 5 bases at J, with 9 bases between the two ends. The CDR3 loop is CSVGGPDQPQHF. Written as DNA, the CDR3 is TGCAGCGTTGGGGGGCCTGATCAGCCCCAGCATTTT. Combining the CDR3 with reference TRBV29-1 and TRBJ1-5 gives the whole variable domain SAVISQKPSRDICQRGTSLTIQCQVDSQVTMMFWYRQQPGQSLTLIATANQGSEATYESGFVIDKFPISRPNLTFSTLTVSNMSPEDSSIYLCSVGGPDQPQHFGDGTRLSIL.

The J gene is TRBJ1-4, the V gene TRBV5-5; no clear D gene. The CDR3 runs 15 residues. In germline, CDR1 is SGHKS, CDR2 YYEKEE (reference sequence). V gave up 1 base and J gave up 6 bases, with 13 bases separating them. The CDR3: CASSLSPKTHEKLFF. CDR3 nucleotide sequence: TGTGCCAGCAGCTTGAGTCCGAAGACCCATGAAAAACTGTTTTTT.

V is TRBV15 and J is TRBJ1-4, with a tentative D call TRBD1 (6 bases). Germline assignment: CDR1 LNHNV and CDR2 YYDKDF (reference sequence). CDR3 length equals 14 residues. The V gene lost 4 bases and the J gene lost 8 bases, with 14 bases spanning the gap. The CDR3 is CATSTWTVGEKLFF. For the CDR3, the DNA is TGTGCCACCAGCACATGGACAGTCGGGGAAAAACTGTTTTTT.

The CDR3 is CASSYPGTRGYNEQFF. CDR3 coding DNA: TGTGCCAGCAGCTACCCCGGGACCCGGGGTTATAATGAGCAGTTCTTC. The chain joins TRBV7-8 to TRBJ2-1; the D gene could be TRBD1 or TRBD2 (5 bases each). Trimming stripped 4 bases from V and 7 bases from J, with 20 bases between. Germline CDR1 SGHVS, CDR2 FQNEAQ. The CDR3 length is 16 residues.

The rearrangement uses TRBV5-6 and TRBJ2-7; D is undetermined. There are 14 residues in the CDR3. CDR1 is SGHDT, CDR2 YYEEEE, per germline. V lost 1 base, J lost 0 bases, and 8 bases lay in between. CDR3 loop: CASSLTESSYEQYF. The CDR3 DNA reads as TGTGCCAGCAGCTTGACAGAGAGCTCCTACGAGCAGTACTTC. The variable domain in full, with the rest retrieved from reference TRBV5-6 and TRBJ2-7, is DAGVTQSPTHLIKTRGQQVTLRCSPKSGHDTVSWYQQALGQGPQFIFQYYEEEERQRGNFPDRFSGHQFPNYSSELNVNALLLGDSALYLCASSLTESSYEQYFGPGTRLTVT.

The chain has TRBV6-5 and TRBJ1-2, with no clear D. V lost 5 bases, J lost 3 bases, and 13 bases lay in between. There are 14 residues in the CDR3. CDR1 MNHEY and CDR2 SVGAGI come from the germline V gene. As DNA, the CDR3 is TGTGCCAGCAGTCTTGACGGCCAGGACTATGGCTACACCTTC. Its translation is CASSLDGQDYGYTF.

This clone has a handful of counts. The chain couples TRBV21-1 to TRBJ1-2. TRBV21-1 is tagged as a pseudogene. This CDR3 has 16 amino acids. This chain's CDR3 is CASSRLWPGRGYGYTF. In nucleotides, the CDR3 is TGTGCCAGCAGCAGGTTATGGCCGGGACGGGGATATGGCTACACCTTC.

This chain connects TRBV6-6 to TRBJ2-3; TRBD2 matches at 7 bases. This CDR3 is built from 15 residues. CDR1 MNHNY and CDR2 SVGAGI come from the germline V gene (reference sequence). V shed 2 bases and J 5 bases; nucleotides not matched to a gene: 7. Here the CDR3 reads CASSYRGIAGDTQYF. The CDR3 DNA reads TGTGCCAGCAGTTACCGGGGGATAGCGGGAGATACGCAGTATTTT.

This clone occurred many times. The chain employs TRBV7-9 and TRBJ1-2; maybe TRBD1 (5 bases). Deletions cut 5 bases from V and 5 bases from J, with 9 bases between. The CDR3 is 12 residues long. Germline V gene lookup returns CDR1 SEHNR and CDR2 FQNEAQ (reference sequence). In DNA, the CDR3 is TGTGCCAGCAGCCTACAGGAATATGGCTACACCTTC. Translation gives CASSLQEYGYTF.

The chain uses TRBV5-4 and TRBJ2-3; D unresolved. CDR1 is SGHNT and CDR2 is YYREEE in the germline V gene (reference sequence). This CDR3 has 13 amino acids. V shed 5 bases and J shed 4 bases, with 11 bases lying between them. The CDR3 DNA is TGTGCCAGCAGGGTCGTTTCCTCAGATACGCAGTATTTT. Its translation: CASRVVSSDTQYF.

The chain combines TRBV11-2 with TRBJ2-1, with TRBD2 identical over 11 bases. V gave up 2 bases and J gave up 9 bases; unmatched junction bases: 12. This CDR3 is 17 amino acids long. Germline CDR1 reads SGHAT; CDR2 reads FQNNGV. CDR3 sequence (DNA): TGTGCCAGCAGCTTAAGCTCACTAGCGGGAGCCGGGGGTGAGCAGTTCTTC. Encoded protein: CASSLSSLAGAGGEQFF.

This chain connects TRBV6-1 to TRBJ2-4; D might be TRBD1 or TRBD2, each matching 6 bases. V lost 1 base and J 2 bases, leaving 24 bases between the germline ends. CDR1 is MNHNS, CDR2 SASEGT, per germline. This CDR3 spans 20 amino acids. CDR3 region: CASSEGVVEGGFSSKNIQYF. Written as DNA, the CDR3 is TGTGCCAGCAGTGAAGGGGTTGTAGAGGGGGGATTCTCTTCCAAAAACATTCAGTACTTC.

V usage is TRBV5-4 and J usage is TRBJ2-1, with TRBD1 matching 12 bases. There are 14 residues in the CDR3. The ends lost 2 bases at V and 10 bases at J; junction bases unmatched: 4. CDR1 and CDR2 (germline): SGHNT, YYREEE (reference sequence). As DNA, the CDR3 is TGTGCCAGCAGCTTCCGGGACAGGGGGCACGAGCAGTTCTTC. It yields the protein CASSFRDRGHEQFF.

This clone was seen a few times. The CDR3 reads CASSLAPGTYGYTF. The CDR3 DNA reads as TGTGCCAGCAGCTTAGCGCCAGGGACCTATGGCTACACCTTC. This sequence joins TRBV7-2 and TRBJ1-2; maybe TRBD1 (5 bases). The ends were cut back, 0 bases at V and 4 bases at J, with 9 bases in the middle. Germline CDR1 SGHTA, CDR2 FQGNSA. This CDR3 is built from 14 residues.

The chain employs TRBV5-1 and TRBJ2-5, with a tentative D call TRBD1 (6 bases). The CDR3 totals 15 residues. The V gene's germline CDR1 is SGHRS and CDR2 YFSETQ. V was shortened by 2 bases and J by 5 bases, with 16 bases between the two germline ends. CDR3 DNA: TGCGCCAGCAGCTTATGGGGGCAAGGGGTTGAGACCCAGTACTTC. Translated, it gives CASSLWGQGVETQYF.

V usage is TRBV18 and J usage is TRBJ2-5; a possible D gene is TRBD1 (6 bases). V lost 2 bases, J lost 1 base, and 17 bases lay in between. The CDR3 is 17 residues long. Germline CDR1 is KGHSH and CDR2 is LQKENI. In nucleotides, the CDR3 is TGTGCCAGCTCACCAAATTTAGAGGGACACTTCCAAGAGACCCAGTACTTC. This gives the protein CASSPNLEGHFQETQYF. Full variable domain (rest looked up from reference TRBV18 and TRBJ2-5): NAGVMQNPRHLVRRRGQEARLRCSPMKGHSHVYWYRQLPEEGLKFMVYLQKENIIDESGMPKERFSAEFPKEGPSILRIQQVVRGDSAAYFCASSPNLEGHFQETQYFGPGTRLLVL.

This rearrangement joins TRBV6-1 to TRBJ1-2; D not resolved. Trimming shortened V by 2 bases and J by 8 bases, and 12 bases separated the two germline ends. Germline V gene lookup returns CDR1 MNHNS and CDR2 SASEGT. CDR3 size: 13 residues. The CDR3 nucleotides are TGTGCCAGCAGTGAAAGGAGCCTCCGCGGCTACACCTTC. Amino acids: CASSERSLRGYTF.

This clone was found a few times. The chain is built from TRBV5-1 and TRBJ1-4; D possibly corresponds to TRBD1 (6 bases). V shed 4 bases and J shed 0 bases, with 16 bases lying between them. The CDR3 spans 17 residues. Germline V lookup: CDR1 SGHRS, CDR2 YFSETQ. The CDR3 loop reads CASSLLGGHATNEKLFF. As DNA, the CDR3 is TGCGCCAGCAGCCTCCTCGGGGGACATGCAACTAATGAAAAACTGTTTTTT.